One sample yielded the 24 T cell receptor beta chains listed below, sequenced in a study of T cells in localized non-small cell lung cancer. Here immunoSEQ multiplex PCR was the method, and the copy in TCRdb shows in-frame clones only, minus some. Counted here are around 36,000 clones, approximately 81% occurring once; the ten biggest clones make up around 6.6%. The sequencing used peripheral blood mononuclear cells, collected before any cancer treatment. The receptor source for this set is a male donor at least 60 years old with stage II lung adenocarcinoma.

The chain carries TRBV27 and TRBJ2-1; 10 positions agree with TRBD1. The length of the CDR3 is 16 residues. The junction had 7 bases not matched to a gene; V was cut back by 0 bases and J by 8 bases. The germline gives CDR1 MNHEY, CDR2 SMNVEV (reference sequence). In nucleotides, the CDR3 is TGTGCCAGCAGTTTATCGCGGGACAGGGGTACCGATGAGCAGTTCTTC. Translating gives CASSLSRDRGTDEQFF.

This chain joins TRBV5-4 and TRBJ2-2, with 12 bases that match TRBD2. CDR1 and CDR2 (germline): SGHNT, YYREEE (reference sequence). The J segment lost 4 bases and the V segment lost 4 bases, leaving 8 bases of the junction unmatched. This CDR3 is 17 amino acids long. The CDR3 spells CASSPTPSGRATGELFF. The CDR3 nucleotides are TGTGCCAGCAGCCCCACCCCTAGCGGGAGGGCCACCGGGGAGCTGTTTTTT.

The chain carries TRBV7-2 and TRBJ2-3, with 10 bases aligning to TRBD2. V lost 2 bases, J lost 6 bases, and 5 bases stayed unmatched. This CDR3 contains 15 residues. The germline V gene has CDR1 SGHTA and CDR2 FQGNSA. The CDR3 loop is CASSLLAGVVDTQYF. CDR3 DNA sequence: TGTGCCAGCAGCTTACTAGCGGGAGTGGTGGATACGCAGTATTTT.

The CDR3 sequence: CASSLGVGATEAFF. The CDR3 nucleotides are TGTGCCAGCAGCTTAGGAGTGGGGGCGACTGAAGCTTTCTTT. The chain is built from TRBV7-9 and TRBJ1-1, with D possibly TRBD1 on 6 matching bases. V lost 1 base and J 5 bases, leaving 11 bases between the germline ends. Germline assignment: CDR1 SEHNR and CDR2 FQNEAQ (reference sequence). This CDR3 is 14 amino acids long.

This chain uses TRBV18 with TRBJ1-2; 8 positions match TRBD1. Germline CDR1 is KGHSH and CDR2 is LQKENI. Germline trimming cut 3 bases from V and 4 bases from J; bases unmatched to any gene: 13. This CDR3 spans 17 amino acids. CDR3 residues: CASSPRRGTGNFYGYTF. The CDR3 DNA reads TGTGCCAGCTCACCTCGCCGCGGGACAGGAAACTTCTATGGCTACACCTTC. Full variable domain (rest looked up from reference TRBV18 and TRBJ1-2): NAGVMQNPRHLVRRRGQEARLRCSPMKGHSHVYWYRQLPEEGLKFMVYLQKENIIDESGMPKERFSAEFPKEGPSILRIQQVVRGDSAAYFCASSPRRGTGNFYGYTFGSGTRLTVV.

V and J are TRBV5-1 and TRBJ2-7; D is perhaps TRBD2 (7 bases). Trimming removed 4 bases from V and 4 bases from J, with 18 bases in between. The CDR3 has 15 residues. Germline V gene lookup returns CDR1 SGHRS and CDR2 YFSETQ. For the CDR3, the DNA is TGCGCCAGCAGCCGTGAACAGGGAGGGGGATACGAGCAGTACTTC. Encoded protein: CASSREQGGGYEQYF.

The sample holds one count of this clone. The V and J genes are TRBV11-2 and TRBJ2-7; TRBD2 matches 13 bases. The CDR3 covers 15 residues. Germline V gene sequence: CDR1 SGHAT, CDR2 FQNNGV. V lost 5 bases, J lost 5 bases, and 6 bases stayed unmatched. The CDR3 DNA is TGTGCCAGCAGCCCCGGACTAGCGGGAGACCACGAGCAGTACTTC. Its translation: CASSPGLAGDHEQYF.

The V call is TRBV6-5, the J call TRBJ1-3, with D uncertain. The CDR3 is 15 amino acids. The germline V gene encodes CDR1 MNHEY and CDR2 SVGAGI. V lost 0 bases and J lost 4, with 10 bases in between. CDR3 in DNA: TGTGCCAGCAGTTACTCGGGTCGGGTGGGAAACACCATATATTTT. As protein: CASSYSGRVGNTIYF.

The J gene is TRBJ2-7, the V gene TRBV5-6; D is uncertain. CDR1 is SGHDT and CDR2 is YYEEEE in the germline V gene. This CDR3 region has 14 residues. Between the trimmed V and J ends, which lost 0 bases and 3 bases, there was a span of 10 bases. The CDR3 DNA is TGTGCCAGCAGCTTGGTGGGGAAGGGCTACGAGCAGTACTTC. Residues: CASSLVGKGYEQYF.

The chain carries TRBV18 and TRBJ2-3; D remains ambiguous. The CDR3 length is 13 residues. Deletions cut 3 bases from V and 6 bases from J, with 10 bases between. CDR1 is KGHSH, CDR2 LQKENI, per germline. This CDR3 is CASSPPSGDTQYF. The CDR3 region has the DNA TGTGCCAGCTCACCCCCAAGTGGGGATACGCAGTATTTT. The entire variable domain, with the rest obtained from reference TRBV18 and TRBJ2-3, is as follows: NAGVMQNPRHLVRRRGQEARLRCSPMKGHSHVYWYRQLPEEGLKFMVYLQKENIIDESGMPKERFSAEFPKEGPSILRIQQVVRGDSAAYFCASSPPSGDTQYFGPGTRLTVL.

The rearrangement links TRBV27 to TRBJ2-5; D assignment may be TRBD1 or TRBD2 (5 bases each). The V end lost 5 bases, the J end lost 2 bases, and 18 bases lay between the germline ends. The CDR3 extends over 16 amino acids. Germline-derived CDR1 and CDR2 are MNHEY and SMNVEV (reference sequence). This chain's CDR3 is CASSPFASGPQETQYF. Here the CDR3 DNA reads TGTGCCAGCAGTCCCTTTGCCTCGGGACCTCAAGAGACCCAGTACTTC.

The chain has TRBV6-1 and TRBJ1-4; a weak D match, TRBD1 (5 bases). This CDR3 region has 15 residues. Looked up from germline, CDR1 is MNHNS and CDR2 is SASEGT. V lost 2 bases to trimming and J lost 4 bases, with 11 bases between them. The CDR3 DNA follows: TGTGCCAGCAGTGAAACGGGGGTCCGTAATGAAAAACTGTTTTTT. It yields the protein CASSETGVRNEKLFF.

Turning to this clone: An end of the junction differs from the germline gene, which may be a read error. This chain connects TRBV7-7 to TRBJ2-3; 7 bases fit TRBD1. This CDR3 comprises 15 residues. From germline, CDR1 is SSHAT and CDR2 FNYEAQ (reference sequence). DNA of the CDR3: TGTGCTAGCAGCTTAGGGACAGAAATCACAGATACGCAGTATTTT. Residues: CASSLGTEITDTQYF.

The rearrangement uses TRBV30 and TRBJ1-1; TRBD1 agrees at 7 bases. The CDR3 runs to 13 residues. Trimming took 5 bases from V and 0 from J; bases not matched to a gene: 3. Germline lookup yields CDR1 GTSNPN and CDR2 SVGIG (reference sequence). DNA of the CDR3: TGTGCCTGGCGACAGGGCCTGAACACTGAAGCTTTCTTT. It encodes CAWRQGLNTEAFF.

The chain combines TRBV7-2 with TRBJ2-7; D ambiguous. Per germline, CDR1 SGHTA and CDR2 FQGNSA. CDR3 length: 14 amino acids. Trimming left V 0 bases short and J 3 bases short, with 9 bases between. CDR3 in amino acids: CASSLADRSYEQYF. The CDR3 DNA reads as TGTGCCAGCAGCTTAGCTGACCGAAGCTACGAGCAGTACTTC.

The V and J genes are TRBV19 and TRBJ2-2, with TRBD2 matching over 9 bases. This CDR3 contains 15 residues. V shed 5 bases, J shed 2 bases, and the junction held 3 bases outside the gene matches. Germline CDR1 reads LNHDA; CDR2 reads SQIVND (reference sequence). For the CDR3, the DNA is TGTGCCAGTAGTTCACTAGCGGGTAACACCGGGGAGCTGTTTTTT. This codes for CASSSLAGNTGELFF.

J is TRBJ1-5 and V is TRBV27; D uncertain. V lost 6 bases, J lost 9 bases, and 21 bases lay in between. The length of the CDR3 is 15 residues. CDR1 MNHEY and CDR2 SMNVEV come from the germline V gene (reference sequence). The CDR3 bases are TGTGCCAGCAGCCCGACTGGGAGGCAATCAGGGCCCCAGCATTTT. Its translation is CASSPTGRQSGPQHF.

V is TRBV2 and J is TRBJ1-4, with a possible D match to TRBD1 (6 bases). This CDR3 is built from 14 residues. V was shortened by 7 bases and J by 8 bases, with 17 bases between the two germline ends. The germline V gene has CDR1 SNHLY and CDR2 FYNNEI. CDR3 sequence (DNA): TGTGCCAGCACGCAAGTGCAGGGGATCGAAAAACTGTTTTTT. Its protein product is CASTQVQGIEKLFF.

This chain uses TRBV7-2 with TRBJ2-7; TRBD2 matches 7 bases. The J segment lost 4 bases and the V segment lost 3 bases, leaving 9 bases of the junction unmatched. This CDR3 has 15 residues. Germline V gene data show CDR1 as SGHTA and CDR2 as FQGNSA. The CDR3 reads CASSLSGDYAYEQYF. CDR3 nucleotides: TGTGCCAGCAGCTTGTCCGGGGACTACGCGTACGAGCAGTACTTC.

This clone came up a few times. The same CDR3 also results from other DNA sequences found in this sample. This sequence joins TRBV28 and TRBJ2-7; 11 nucleotides agree with TRBD2. J lost 4 bases, V lost 2 bases, and 4 bases had no gene match. The CDR3 loop spans 15 amino acids. From germline, CDR1 is MDHEN and CDR2 SYDVKM. The CDR3 spells CASSLGTSGGYEQYF. The DNA of the CDR3 is TGTGCCAGCAGTTTAGGGACTAGCGGAGGGTACGAGCAGTACTTC. The entire variable domain, with the rest obtained from reference TRBV28 and TRBJ2-7, is as follows: DVKVTQSSRYLVKRTGEKVFLECVQDMDHENMFWYRQDPGLGLRLIYFSYDVKMKEKGDIPEGYSVSREKKERFSLILESASTNQTSMYLCASSLGTSGGYEQYFGPGTRLTVT.

This clone was seen only a few times. The chain links TRBV5-4 to TRBJ2-3, with 12 bases matching TRBD2. The CDR3 consists of 16 residues. CDR1 is SGHNT, CDR2 YYREEE, per germline (reference sequence). V was clipped by 2 bases and J by 4 bases; unmatched bases: 5. This CDR3 reads CASSFLAGGAADTQYF. For the CDR3, the DNA is TGTGCCAGCAGCTTCCTAGCGGGAGGGGCCGCAGATACGCAGTATTTT.

The chain recombines TRBV5-7 with TRBJ2-2; perhaps TRBD2 as D (5 bases). TRBV5-7 belongs to the ORF category, with a function that is uncertain. Between the trimmed V and J ends, which lost 5 bases and 0 bases, there was a span of 11 bases. CDR3 length: 15 residues. CDR3 in DNA: TGTGCCAGCAGTACGGGGAGCGCGAACACCGGGGAGCTGTTTTTT. Protein product: CASSTGSANTGELFF.

The chain combines TRBV5-1 with TRBJ2-7; TRBD1 aligns across 9 bases. Trimming at V came to 4 bases and at J to 5 bases, leaving 7 bases not matched to a gene. Germline V lookup: CDR1 SGHRS, CDR2 YFSETQ. The length of the CDR3 is 14 residues. The CDR3 spells CASSPGDRVDEQYF. Here the CDR3 DNA reads TGCGCCAGCAGCCCCGGGGACAGGGTCGACGAGCAGTACTTC. Using reference TRBV5-1 and TRBJ2-7 for the parts outside the CDR3, the full variable domain is KAGVTQTPRYLIKTRGQQVTLSCSPISGHRSVSWYQQTPGQGLQFLFEYFSETQRNKGNFPGRFSGRQFSNSRSEMNVSTLELGDSALYLCASSPGDRVDEQYFGPGTRLTVT.

The chain has TRBV27 and TRBJ2-1; D call uncertain. Trimming left V 6 bases short and J 0 bases short, with 12 bases between. This CDR3 is 15 amino acids long. Germline CDR1 reads MNHEY; CDR2 reads SMNVEV (reference sequence). In DNA form, the CDR3 reads TGTGCCAGCAGCCTTTCTACCGCCTCCTACAATGAGCAGTTCTTC. Protein: CASSLSTASYNEQFF.